This entry lists 28 T cell receptor beta chains sequenced from one sample in a study of shared T cell receptors in the human thymus. Here immunoSEQ multiplex PCR was the method, and the copy in TCRdb shows in-frame clones only, minus some. The sample holds 550,000 to 800,000 clones; over 75% are singletons and the top ten take around 0.0099%. The data also belong to a second study, concerning human thymus T cells.

Sample: thymocytes. Receptors were obtained from a girl under three years old with a congenital heart defect.

The chain links TRBV7-2 to TRBJ2-7; perhaps TRBD2 as D (6 bases). CDR3 length: 15 residues. Trimming took off 7 bases at V and 3 bases at J, with 19 bases between the two ends. Germline lookup yields CDR1 SGHTA and CDR2 FQGNSA. CDR3 sequence (DNA): TGTGCCAGCAAGCTTGTTTCGGGACTGGTCTACGAGCAGTACTTC. It is translated as CASKLVSGLVYEQYF.

V and J are TRBV4-3 and TRBJ1-2, with 7 bases fitting TRBD1. The CDR3 runs 16 residues. Germline V lookup: CDR1 LGHNA, CDR2 YSLEER. V lost 1 base and J lost 8; bases outside the gene matches: 13. This chain's CDR3 is CASSQGVPKQGRGYTF. The CDR3 nucleotides are TGCGCCAGCAGCCAAGGGGTACCTAAACAGGGGCGAGGCTACACCTTC.

The chain carries TRBV7-9 and TRBJ2-7; the match to TRBD1 covers 7 bases. Germline trimming cut 0 bases from V and 1 base from J; bases unmatched to any gene: 6. The germline V gene has CDR1 SEHNR and CDR2 FQNEAQ (reference sequence). The CDR3 runs 16 residues. The CDR3 nucleotides read TGTGCCAGCAGCTTAGCGCTAGGGGACAGATCCTACGAGCAGTACTTC. It encodes CASSLALGDRSYEQYF.

This chain uses TRBV5-1 with TRBJ1-2; no definite D call. V was clipped by 4 bases and J by 7 bases, with 14 bases between them. The CDR3 totals 13 residues. The V gene's germline CDR1 is SGHRS and CDR2 YFSETQ. The CDR3: CASSPTPGGGYTF. Here the CDR3 DNA reads TGCGCCAGCAGCCCAACCCCGGGAGGTGGCTACACCTTC.

There are a few counts of this clone. V is TRBV19 and J is TRBJ1-1; D possibly corresponds to TRBD1 (6 bases). CDR3 size: 15 residues. V was shortened by 8 bases and J by 3 bases, with 19 bases between the two germline ends. The germline V gene encodes CDR1 LNHDA and CDR2 SQIVND (reference sequence). This chain's CDR3 is CASERDTSNHTEAFF. The CDR3 DNA sequence: TGTGCCAGTGAGCGGGACACCTCTAATCACACTGAAGCTTTCTTT.

This clone was recorded only once. The rearrangement links TRBV5-4 to TRBJ2-5, with TRBD2 identical over 7 bases. The CDR3 totals 13 residues. CDR1 SGHNT and CDR2 YYREEE come from the germline V gene (reference sequence). The junction had 5 bases not matched to a gene; V was cut back by 4 bases and J by 5 bases. The CDR3 nucleotides read TGTGCCAGCAGCCCCGGGGGGTGGGAGACCCAGTACTTC. Encoded protein: CASSPGGWETQYF.

This clone appeared a single time. The J gene is TRBJ1-2, the V gene TRBV7-9; D unclear. Trimming removed 5 bases from V and 5 bases from J, with 30 bases in between. Germline values: CDR1 SEHNR, CDR2 FQNEAQ (reference sequence). CDR3 length: 19 residues. The CDR3 loop reads CASSPPPRHIPPLDYGYTF. For the CDR3, the DNA is TGTGCCAGCAGCCCACCACCTCGACACATACCACCCTTGGATTATGGCTACACCTTC.

About this clone: Given the absence of the conserved phenylalanine or tryptophan at the CDR3 end, a read error is likely. Because the CDR3's place on the DNA is in doubt, the DNA is left out and the CDR3 is given as listed by TCRdb. The chain combines TRBV7-8 with TRBJ1-1. The CDR3 numbers 14 amino acids, ends counted. Germline-derived CDR1 and CDR2 are SGHVS and FQNEAQ. CDR3 in amino acids: CASSLALSGGGLWI.

This clone was found a few times. This chain uses TRBV7-2 with TRBJ2-3, with 7 bases identical to TRBD1. V shed 5 bases and J 2 bases; nucleotides not matched to a gene: 13. Germline V gene lookup returns CDR1 SGHTA and CDR2 FQGNSA. The CDR3 extends over 17 amino acids. The CDR3 DNA reads as TGTGCCAGCAGCCTAATTTTTGGGGACAGATCCACAGATACGCAGTATTTT. This gives the protein CASSLIFGDRSTDTQYF.

The chain joins TRBV4-1 to TRBJ2-3, with D maybe TRBD2 (6 bases). The germline V and J ends were trimmed by 4 bases and 0 bases, with 20 bases remaining between them. Germline lookup yields CDR1 MGHRA and CDR2 YSYEKL. The CDR3 has 18 residues. The CDR3 sequence is CASSRIWGEASSTDTQYF. As DNA, the CDR3 is TGCGCCAGCAGCCGAATTTGGGGGGAAGCGTCGAGCACAGATACGCAGTATTTT.

V usage is TRBV4-1 and J usage is TRBJ1-3, with TRBD1 matching over 8 bases. Unmatched junction bases numbered 10, after V lost 3 bases and J lost 6 bases. Germline V lookup: CDR1 MGHRA, CDR2 YSYEKL. This CDR3 is 16 amino acids long. The CDR3: CASSHWTGSGKNTIYF. The CDR3 bases are TGCGCCAGCAGCCATTGGACAGGGAGTGGGAAAAACACCATATATTTT.

V usage is TRBV19 and J usage is TRBJ1-4, with D unclear. The V gene's germline CDR1 is LNHDA and CDR2 SQIVND (reference sequence). CDR3 size: 17 residues. Trimming removed 6 bases at V and 5 bases at J, with 22 bases between. Here the CDR3 reads CASSLLGRNAFNEKLFF. The DNA for the CDR3 is TGTGCCAGTAGCTTGTTGGGCAGGAATGCCTTCAATGAAAAACTGTTTTTT. Based on the CDR3 plus reference TRBV19 and TRBJ1-4, the full variable domain is DGGITQSPKYLFRKEGQNVTLSCEQNLNHDAMYWYRQDPGQGLRLIYYSQIVNDFQKGDIAEGYSVSREKKESFPLTVTSAQKNPTAFYLCASSLLGRNAFNEKLFFGSGTQLSVL.

The chain uses TRBV2 and TRBJ2-1, with D maybe TRBD1 (6 bases). The V and J ends lost 2 bases and 9 bases respectively, with 11 bases between them. The CDR3 sequence is 13 residues long. In germline, CDR1 is SNHLY, CDR2 FYNNEI. The CDR3 nucleotides read TGTGCCAGCAGTGAACGCAGGGGTGGTGAGCAGTTCTTC. The encoded protein is CASSERRGGEQFF.

The rearrangement uses TRBV11-2 and TRBJ1-2, with D possibly matching TRBD1 (6 bases). Germline assignment: CDR1 SGHAT and CDR2 FQNNGV. Trimming stripped 2 bases from V and 4 bases from J, with 14 bases between. This CDR3 contains 15 residues. Here the CDR3 DNA reads TGTGCCAGCAGCTTAAGCTCCGGACAGATCTATGGCTACACCTTC. As protein: CASSLSSGQIYGYTF. The variable domain in full, completed from reference TRBV11-2 and TRBJ1-2, reads EAGVAQSPRYKIIEKRQSVAFWCNPISGHATLYWYQQILGQGPKLLIQFQNNGVVDDSQLPKDRFSAERLKGVDSTLKIQPAKLEDSAVYLCASSLSSGQIYGYTFGSGTRLTVV.

The chain uses TRBV5-1 and TRBJ1-1; 8 nucleotides align to TRBD1. CDR3 length equals 14 residues. V shed 6 bases, J shed 8 bases, and the junction held 12 bases outside the gene matches. The V gene's germline CDR1 is SGHRS and CDR2 YFSETQ. The chain's CDR3 is CASNVGQAGVEAFF. DNA of the CDR3: TGCGCCAGCAACGTGGGACAGGCCGGAGTAGAAGCTTTCTTT.

This clone was counted once. This chain connects TRBV5-6 to TRBJ1-5; TRBD1 agrees at 7 bases. The germline gives CDR1 SGHDT, CDR2 YYEEEE. This CDR3 is 15 amino acids long. J lost 7 bases, V lost 4 bases, and 11 bases had no gene match. CDR3 in amino acids: CASSDMQGVEQPQHF. CDR3 DNA: TGTGCCAGCAGCGACATGCAGGGGGTAGAACAGCCCCAGCATTTT.

The chain uses TRBV2 and TRBJ2-7; 10 positions agree with TRBD1. V gave up 7 bases and J gave up 4 bases; unmatched junction bases: 7. Per germline, CDR1 SNHLY and CDR2 FYNNEI. The CDR3 has 14 residues. The CDR3 loop is CASNQDRGRYEQYF. CDR3 nucleotides: TGTGCCAGCAACCAGGACAGGGGGAGGTACGAGCAGTACTTC.

In DNA form, the CDR3 reads TGTGCCAGCAGCGTAGGGGGACTAGCGGGGGGAACCACCGGGGAGCTGTTTTTT. Translation gives CASSVGGLAGGTTGELFF. This rearrangement joins TRBV9 to TRBJ2-2; 15 bases fit TRBD2. Germline V lookup: CDR1 SGDLS, CDR2 YYNGEE. The CDR3 contains 18 residues. V lost 0 bases and J lost 4; bases outside the gene matches: 4.

The chain combines TRBV19 with TRBJ2-7, with D possibly matching TRBD1 (6 bases). CDR3 length: 14 residues. The germline V gene encodes CDR1 LNHDA and CDR2 SQIVND (reference sequence). The V end was cut by 1 base, the J end by 6 bases, with 13 bases between. The CDR3 reads CASSIAYGQTEQYF. The CDR3 DNA reads TGTGCCAGTAGTATAGCCTACGGACAGACCGAGCAGTACTTC.

The chain couples TRBV5-6 to TRBJ1-1; maybe TRBD1 (5 bases). Germline V CDR1 and CDR2: SGHDT, YYEEEE. This CDR3 region has 15 residues. V gave up 3 bases and J gave up 3 bases, with 15 bases separating them. The CDR3 here is CASSSESFRDTEAFF. The CDR3 nucleotides read TGTGCCAGCAGCTCGGAGTCGTTCAGGGACACTGAAGCTTTCTTT.

The chain employs TRBV7-8 and TRBJ1-1; 8 positions match TRBD1. J gave up 2 bases and V 0 bases, and 8 bases lay outside the gene matches. The germline V gene has CDR1 SGHVS and CDR2 FQNEAQ. The CDR3 has 17 amino acids. The CDR3 sequence is CASSLATSGQANTEAFF. CDR3 in DNA: TGTGCCAGCAGCTTAGCCACCTCGGGACAGGCAAACACTGAAGCTTTCTTT. Drawing the rest from reference TRBV7-8 and TRBJ1-1, the complete variable domain is GAGVSQSPRYKVAKRGQDVALRCDPISGHVSLFWYQQALGQGPEFLTYFQNEAQLDKSGLPSDRFFAERPEGSVSTLKIQRTQQEDSAVYLCASSLATSGQANTEAFFGQGTRLTVV.

The chain employs TRBV7-9 and TRBJ2-5; 9 bases line up with TRBD1. The DNA matches TRBJ2-7 better at its end, which makes the J call doubtful. This CDR3 has 15 amino acids. Looked up from germline, CDR1 is SEHNR and CDR2 is FQNEAQ (reference sequence). For the CDR3, the DNA is TGTGCCAGCAGCCCTACAGGGGGCGAGGCCTACGAGCAGTACTTC. It is translated as CASSPTGGEAYEQYF.

This clone was detected only a few times. This sequence joins TRBV16 and TRBJ2-7; 8 nucleotides match TRBD1. CDR1 is KGHSY and CDR2 is FQNENV in the germline V gene. This CDR3 comprises 17 residues. Germline trimming cut 0 bases from V and 3 bases from J; bases unmatched to any gene: 10. CDR3 nucleotides: TGTGCCAGCAGCCAATCCACTAAGGACAGGGTAAGCTACGAGCAGTACTTC. It specifies CASSQSTKDRVSYEQYF.

This clone was detected only a few times. At the DNA level, this CDR3 is encoded by other sequences in the same sample as well. J is TRBJ1-6 and V is TRBV6-5; D perhaps matches TRBD1 (5 bases). The CDR3 is 15 residues long. Germline values: CDR1 MNHEY, CDR2 SVGAGI. V was shortened by 5 bases and J by 4 bases, with 12 bases between the two germline ends. In DNA, the CDR3 is TGTGCCAGCAGTATCAGGGCCTCGTATAATTCACCCCTCCACTTT. It specifies CASSIRASYNSPLHF.

V is TRBV19 and J is TRBJ1-1; unclear D gene. Germline lookup yields CDR1 LNHDA and CDR2 SQIVND (reference sequence). Trimming shortened V by 3 bases and J by 10 bases, and 15 bases separated the two germline ends. CDR3 length equals 13 residues. CDR3 protein: CASSMMSRGGAFF. In DNA form, the CDR3 reads TGTGCCAGTAGTATGATGAGTCGTGGAGGAGCTTTCTTT.

V and J are TRBV2 and TRBJ2-7, with a weak D call TRBD1 (5 bases). CDR3 length equals 18 residues. Trimming shortened V by 0 bases and J by 7 bases, and 25 bases separated the two germline ends. The germline V gene encodes CDR1 SNHLY and CDR2 FYNNEI. Here the CDR3 reads CASSEAAVKTSTQGEQYF. CDR3 DNA sequence: TGTGCCAGCAGTGAAGCCGCAGTGAAGACCTCAACCCAGGGTGAGCAGTACTTC.

The rearrangement links TRBV2 to TRBJ1-2; the D gene is possibly TRBD1 (6 bases). With 7 bases removed from V and 3 bases from J, the gap between germline ends came to 18 bases. This CDR3 is 15 amino acids long. Per the germline V gene, CDR1 is SNHLY and CDR2 is FYNNEI. In DNA form, the CDR3 reads TGTGCCAGCAACCCTTCTCGGAAGGGGGACTATGGCTACACCTTC. Translation: CASNPSRKGDYGYTF. The variable domain in full, with the rest retrieved from reference TRBV2 and TRBJ1-2, is EPEVTQTPSHQVTQMGQEVILRCVPISNHLYFYWYRQILGQKVEFLVSFYNNEISEKSEIFDDQFSVERPDGSNFTLKIRSTKLEDSAMYFCASNPSRKGDYGYTFGSGTRLTVV.

This chain links TRBV5-1 with TRBJ2-5; TRBD2 agrees at 8 bases. This CDR3 is built from 14 residues. The V gene end was trimmed by 2 bases and the J gene end by 5 bases; junction bases not matched to a gene: 5. The germline gives CDR1 SGHRS, CDR2 YFSETQ. The CDR3 reads CASSFNSGAETQYF. DNA of the CDR3: TGCGCCAGCAGCTTTAATAGCGGGGCCGAGACCCAGTACTTC.